Listed here are 22 T cell receptor beta chains from one sample, sequenced in a study of OX40 agonist ivuxolimab in advanced cancers. The library relied on the immunoSEQ multiplex PCR assay. In TCRdb, the immuneACCESS table is reduced to in-frame sequences with V and J assigned. These tables do not hold every clone; where another copy was compared, an unresolved V gene accounts for under half, and the others remain unexplained. Here the sample has 66,000 or so clones; roughly 87% occur a single time. Clones ranked in the top ten supply 2% to 2.5% of the sample. The material was CD4+ or CD8+ T cells sorted from blood, obtained in a trial of the OX40 agonist ivuxolimab. The origin of the receptors is an adult with an advanced solid tumor such as melanoma, head and neck, liver or kidney cancer.

The chain employs TRBV4-2 and TRBJ1-2; 7 nucleotides match TRBD1. The CDR3 is 15 amino acids. Germline V CDR1 and CDR2: LGHNA, YNFKEQ. V was clipped by 5 bases and J by 4 bases; unmatched bases: 10. The CDR3 region is CASSLETGHFYGYTF. The DNA for the CDR3 is TGTGCCAGCAGCTTGGAGACAGGGCATTTCTATGGCTACACCTTC.

The V call is TRBV30, the J call TRBJ1-2; TRBD1 matches at 9 bases. The CDR3 sequence is 13 residues long. With V trimmed by 5 bases and J by 2 bases, 3 bases remained unmatched. Germline V gene lookup returns CDR1 GTSNPN and CDR2 SVGIG (reference sequence). DNA for the CDR3: TGTGCCTGGGACAGGGGGATCAACTATGGCTACACCTTC. Translating it yields CAWDRGINYGYTF.

V gene TRBV15 combines with J gene TRBJ1-1, with 11 nucleotides matching TRBD1. The CDR3 contains 17 residues. Germline lookup yields CDR1 LNHNV and CDR2 YYDKDF (reference sequence). Germline trimming cut 5 bases from V and 6 bases from J; bases unmatched to any gene: 14. CDR3 protein: CATSRGRTGGIAAEAFF. In nucleotides, the CDR3 is TGTGCCACCAGCCGAGGGAGGACAGGGGGCATCGCGGCTGAAGCTTTCTTT.

A few counts support this clone. V is TRBV6-1 and J is TRBJ1-6, with D possibly being TRBD1 (5 bases). Trimming stripped 4 bases from V and 4 bases from J, with 17 bases between. The CDR3 runs 17 residues. The germline gives CDR1 MNHNS, CDR2 SASEGT. The CDR3 nucleotides are TGTGCCAGCAGTGGCCCATTAAGGACAACATATAATTCACCCCTCCACTTT. Protein sequence: CASSGPLRTTYNSPLHF.

The rearrangement links TRBV14 to TRBJ2-2; 7 nucleotides agree with TRBD2. The V segment lost 1 base and the J segment 2 bases; nucleotides outside the gene matches: 4. The CDR3 is 16 residues long. Per germline, CDR1 SGHDN and CDR2 FVKESK. CDR3 in amino acids: CASSQVGTTNTGELFF. CDR3 coding DNA: TGTGCCAGCAGCCAAGTAGGGACTACAAACACCGGGGAGCTGTTTTTT.

The rearrangement joins TRBV18 to TRBJ1-3; no clear D. CDR3 length: 16 amino acids. Germline V gene lookup returns CDR1 KGHSH and CDR2 LQKENI. V was shortened by 1 base and J by 0 bases, with 10 bases between the two germline ends. This CDR3 reads CASSPLTAFSGNTIYF. The CDR3 bases are TGTGCCAGCTCACCACTCACAGCCTTCTCTGGAAACACCATATATTTT.

The J gene is TRBJ2-1, the V gene TRBV6-1; D gene unclear. CDR1 is MNHNS, CDR2 SASEGT, per germline. V shed 7 bases and J shed 0 bases, with 13 bases lying between them. The CDR3 sequence is 15 residues long. The chain's CDR3 is CASIENLSSYNEQFF. The CDR3, as DNA: TGTGCCAGCATCGAAAACCTAAGCTCCTACAATGAGCAGTTCTTC.

V gene TRBV5-4 combines with J gene TRBJ2-5; D possibly corresponds to TRBD1 (6 bases). This CDR3 comprises 16 residues. Germline V gene lookup returns CDR1 SGHNT and CDR2 YYREEE (reference sequence). Trimming removed 0 bases from V and 4 bases from J, with 16 bases in between. In DNA form, the CDR3 reads TGTGCCAGCAGCTTGGGGGGACAAAAGGGTGGAGAGACCCAGTACTTC. This sequence encodes CASSLGGQKGGETQYF. Based on the CDR3 plus reference TRBV5-4 and TRBJ2-5, the full variable domain is ETGVTQSPTHLIKTRGQQVTLRCSSQSGHNTVSWYQQALGQGPQFIFQYYREEENGRGNFPPRFSGLQFPNYSSELNVNALELDDSALYLCASSLGGQKGGETQYFGPGTRLLVL.

The V call is TRBV18, the J call TRBJ2-2; D perhaps matches TRBD1 (6 bases). V lost 3 bases and J lost 3, with 20 bases in between. Germline CDR1 reads KGHSH; CDR2 reads LQKENI. The CDR3 runs to 18 residues. The CDR3 DNA follows: TGTGCCAGCTCACCGGTGTCTGGAGGACAGAGATACACCGGGGAGCTGTTTTTT. It codes for CASSPVSGGQRYTGELFF.

This clone was observed once. The rearrangement links TRBV2 to TRBJ1-5, with no clear D. Trimming left V 8 bases short and J 0 bases short, with 5 bases between. The CDR3 runs 12 residues. In germline, CDR1 is SNHLY, CDR2 FYNNEI. CDR3 in amino acids: CASGGSNQPQHF. The CDR3 DNA reads as TGTGCCAGCGGTGGTAGCAATCAGCCCCAGCATTTT.

The gene calls are TRBV6-6 and TRBJ1-2; D perhaps matches TRBD1 (5 bases). From germline, CDR1 is MNHNY and CDR2 SVGAGI (reference sequence). The CDR3 has 15 residues. The germline V and J ends were trimmed by 0 bases and 7 bases, with 15 bases remaining between them. The CDR3 region has the DNA TGTGCCAGCAGTTACTCGACAGAACCCGGGGGTGGCTACACCTTC. This sequence encodes CASSYSTEPGGGYTF.

The chain links TRBV7-8 to TRBJ2-1; the match to TRBD1 covers 7 bases. Germline CDR1 and CDR2: SGHVS and FQNEAQ. The CDR3 length is 13 residues. The J segment lost 6 bases and the V segment lost 4 bases, leaving 3 bases of the junction unmatched. This CDR3 is CASSWTGFNEQFF. CDR3 bases: TGTGCCAGCAGCTGGACAGGTTTCAATGAGCAGTTCTTC. The whole variable domain, remainder taken from reference TRBV7-8 and TRBJ2-1, is GAGVSQSPRYKVAKRGQDVALRCDPISGHVSLFWYQQALGQGPEFLTYFQNEAQLDKSGLPSDRFFAERPEGSVSTLKIQRTQQEDSAVYLCASSWTGFNEQFFGPGTRLTVL.

The rearrangement joins TRBV27 to TRBJ2-7, with 13 bases lining up with TRBD2. The germline gives CDR1 MNHEY, CDR2 SMNVEV (reference sequence). The CDR3 runs to 16 residues. The ends lost 5 bases at V and 2 bases at J; junction bases unmatched: 6. The DNA for the CDR3 is TGTGCCAGCAGTCCCGGACTAGCGGGGGTCCCCTACGAGCAGTACTTC. This translates into CASSPGLAGVPYEQYF.

The genes are TRBV6-5 and TRBJ1-4, with TRBD1 identical over 8 bases. Germline CDR1 reads MNHEY; CDR2 reads SVGAGI. The trim removed 6 bases at V and 10 bases at J, leaving 4 bases unmatched. The CDR3 is 12 residues long. The CDR3 bases are TGTGCCAGCAGACCCGGACAGGGAAAACTGTTTTTT. This codes for CASRPGQGKLFF.

This clone came up once. The CDR3 DNA reads TGTGCCAGCAGCAGTCGGGGGGTGACTGAAGCTTTCTTT. It yields the protein CASSSRGVTEAFF. The chain recombines TRBV6-5 with TRBJ1-1; maybe TRBD1 (5 bases). The CDR3 contains 13 residues. Trimming left V 6 bases short and J 5 bases short, with 13 bases between. Germline V lookup: CDR1 MNHEY, CDR2 SVGAGI.

The chain has TRBV19 and TRBJ2-5, with 7 bases fitting TRBD2. The CDR3 is 15 amino acids. Trimming at V came to 1 base and at J to 4 bases, leaving 6 bases not matched to a gene. Germline CDR1 LNHDA, CDR2 SQIVND (reference sequence). CDR3 amino acids: CASSIAGGRGETQYF. The DNA of the CDR3 is TGTGCCAGTAGTATAGCGGGAGGACGGGGAGAGACCCAGTACTTC.

The CDR3 spells CASSQRIGYGYTF. Here the CDR3 DNA reads TGTGCCAGCAGTCAGAGGATAGGCTATGGCTACACCTTC. The gene calls are TRBV27 and TRBJ1-2; D is unresolved. This CDR3 comprises 13 residues. The germline gives CDR1 MNHEY, CDR2 SMNVEV (reference sequence). The V and J ends lost 5 bases and 4 bases respectively, with 11 bases between them.

The rearrangement joins TRBV5-4 to TRBJ2-3; D gene ambiguous. Germline V gene lookup returns CDR1 SGHNT and CDR2 YYREEE (reference sequence). The CDR3 has 15 residues. Trimming shortened V by 4 bases and J by 7 bases, and 19 bases separated the two germline ends. The CDR3 DNA sequence: TGTGCCAGCAGCCATCCCACTATAGCAACGTATACGCAGTATTTT. Translation: CASSHPTIATYTQYF.

This chain joins TRBV11-3 and TRBJ2-2, with TRBD2 matching over 9 bases. The junction had 4 bases not matched to a gene; V was cut back by 4 bases and J by 4 bases. This CDR3 spans 15 amino acids. Germline values: CDR1 SGHNT, CDR2 YENEEA. CDR3 region: CASSSREGLTGELFF. The CDR3 bases are TGTGCCAGCAGCTCGCGGGAGGGCCTCACCGGGGAGCTGTTTTTT.

The chain employs TRBV28 and TRBJ1-5; D is undetermined. Germline V CDR1 and CDR2: MDHEN, SYDVKM. This CDR3 has 14 amino acids. Trimming left V 2 bases short and J 6 bases short, with 11 bases between. This CDR3 is CASSLRASSQPQHF. The CDR3 coding sequence is TGTGCCAGCAGTTTAAGGGCTTCCAGTCAGCCCCAGCATTTT.

The J gene is TRBJ1-1, the V gene TRBV5-4; D might be TRBD1 (6 bases). Germline V gene lookup returns CDR1 SGHNT and CDR2 YYREEE (reference sequence). CDR3 length equals 14 residues. V shed 0 bases and J shed 2 bases, with 8 bases lying between them. CDR3 nucleotide sequence: TGTGCCAGCAGCTTGGGGACAGCTAACACTGAAGCTTTCTTT. Translated, it gives CASSLGTANTEAFF.

The gene calls are TRBV5-6 and TRBJ1-1; a weak D match, TRBD1 (5 bases). The V gene's germline CDR1 is SGHDT and CDR2 YYEEEE. Trimming cost V 2 bases and J 2 bases, with 10 bases left between them. There are 14 residues in the CDR3. CDR3 sequence reads: CASSFETVNTEAFF. For the CDR3, the DNA is TGTGCCAGCAGCTTCGAGACAGTAAACACTGAAGCTTTCTTT.